This TCR beta chain was profiled in a study of early T cells in non-severe SARS-CoV-2 infection. The V end lost 6 bases, the J end lost 5 bases, and 14 bases lay between the germline ends. The germline CDR1 and CDR2 sequences are DFQATT and SNEGSKA (reference sequence). This CDR3 contains 13 residues. Overall study results and limits: Reliance on VDJdb matching favored anti-spike CD8 responses; private and CD4 specificities were missed.

This clonotype was seen many times. Its specificity is not known. TCRdb recomputed calls from the 5' RACE reads with MiXCR, one row per CDR3 protein. Of roughly 30,000 distinct CDR3 sequences listed, around 7% were seen once; the top ten hold under 3.5%. The source is an adult who was a healthcare worker with PCR-confirmed SARS-CoV-2 infection or an uninfected control (not recorded which). Sequencing was carried out using whole blood. The J gene is TRBJ1-5, the V gene TRBV20-1; no reliable D call. As DNA, the CDR3 is TGCAGTGCCAATGTCGCCCCCCATCAGCCCCAGCATTTT. Encoded protein: CSANVAPHQPQHF.